What follows is one T cell receptor (beta chain) and its context. Its antigen is not yet known. Within one base of it there is no much larger clone, and no base qualities were kept. CDR1 MGHRA and CDR2 YSYEKL were looked up in the germline V gene. Taken from cysteine to phenylalanine, the CDR3 has 15 residues. The entry retains the CDR3 DNA only, 45 bases that are in frame from base 1. Trimming costs V 5 bases and J 1 base, and their ends lie 12 bases apart. TCRbeta CDR3 regions were amplified from genomic DNA using the immunoSEQ Assay, a bias-controlled multiplex PCR. For the original study's pipeline: The number of nucleated cells in each sample was estimated from the amplification of reference gene primers within the assay. Sequence reads were collapsed and filtered to measure the absolute abundance of every unique TCRbeta CDR3 rearrangement. For each sample, productive Simpson clonality was calculated by taking the square root of Simpson's diversity index across productive rearrangements. TCRdb limited this immuneACCESS table to in-frame rearrangements with V and J called. A share of clones is missing; checked studies link under half to unresolved V genes, and the rest is unexplained. The D gene and trimming were derived from the DNA, and the V and J assignments and clone size from that table. This sample lists approximately 150,000 clones; under 90% were detected once. The ten largest clones capture approximately 2% of the sample.

The sample is drawn from a study of blood T cell repertoires in COVID-19 (dated by TCRdb to 2018 to 2020). Context from the whole study: Samples from collaborators originated in the United States, Italy and Spain and spanned both the acute and convalescent phases of COVID-19. The prospective study material was composed of cDNA or gDNA derived from T cells, B-cell-depleted T cells, or PBMCs. Deeply sampled blood TCRbeta repertoires from subjects exposed to, actively infected with, or recovered from COVID-19 were included in the dataset. The repertoires were made available in a free public database intended to serve as a resource for research on the immune response to SARS-CoV-2. Samples were obtained from the ongoing ImmuneRACE study (first 160 participants) and from over a thousand subjects provided by 6 global collaborators. Sample metadata almost always included a de-identified subject ID, COVID-19 status, age in years and sex. Where available, HLA class I and class II types were taken from metadata supplied by the sample provider and were not determined by assay-based typing.

Findings and caveats that apply to the study as a whole: How much clinical and demographic metadata was included differed by source and by participant, and the metadata was provided uncurated.

Whole blood was collected in K2EDTA tubes by collaborating institutions according to the institutions' own protocols. Collaborator samples were shipped for TCRbeta analysis as frozen whole blood, isolated PBMCs, or DNA extracted from either sample type. This receptor was taken from an elderly woman with acute or convalescent COVID-19. Recombination connected TRBV4-1 to TRBJ1-3; TRBD1 is perhaps the D gene, given 5 matching bases. Sequences were obtained from peripheral blood. The DNA sequence is as follows: TGCGCCAGCAGCTTATTTACAGGATCTGGAAACACCATATATTTT. This translates into CASSLFTGSGNTIYF.